Below are 7 T cell receptor beta chains sequenced from a single sample in a study of beta chain features in type 1 diabetes. These receptors lack a known antigen. Sequencing targeted expressed TCRB transcripts, as all isolated RNA had been reverse transcribed. Some clones are missing from TCRdb's copy, which holds only in-frame ones; the method was immunoSEQ multiplex PCR. The data show over 300,000 clones, approximately 10% seen once. Study-wide points: Among patients with Type 1 diabetes, TCRB CDR3s were moderately but significantly shorter in every one of the four CD4+ subsets.

Sequenced material: central memory CD4+ T cells from blood. These receptors were taken from a man aged 25-40 years with type 1 diabetes.

This clone was observed a few times. The chain couples TRBV7-9 to TRBJ2-7; 9 bases line up with TRBD1. CDR3 length equals 14 residues. The ends lost 4 bases at V and 2 bases at J; junction bases unmatched: 3. Germline assignment: CDR1 SEHNR and CDR2 FQNEAQ (reference sequence). Written as DNA, the CDR3 is TGTGCCAGCAGCTCAGGACAGGGGACCTACGAGCAGTACTTC. Its translation is CASSSGQGTYEQYF.

This clone was seen only a few times. The V and J genes are TRBV19 and TRBJ1-1; D gene unclear. Deletions cut 6 bases from V and 1 base from J, with 18 bases between. The CDR3 sequence is 16 residues long. Germline loops: CDR1 LNHDA, CDR2 SQIVND (reference sequence). The CDR3 nucleotides read TGTGCCAGTAGGCCTATAGCGGACGGGAAGAACACTGAAGCTTTCTTT. This sequence encodes CASRPIADGKNTEAFF.

This clone came up many times. The chain has TRBV29-1 and TRBJ1-2; D remains unclear. Germline CDR1 reads SQVTM; CDR2 reads ANQGSEA. This CDR3 comprises 11 residues. V lost 6 bases and J 8 bases, leaving 13 bases between the germline ends. The CDR3 sequence: CSVMGVRGYTF. For the CDR3, the DNA is TGCAGCGTAATGGGAGTCCGCGGCTACACCTTC.

This clone has only a few counts. V usage is TRBV27 and J usage is TRBJ1-1; D remains unclear. The CDR3 length is 13 residues. V lost 5 bases and J lost 1, with 8 bases in between. From germline, CDR1 is MNHEY and CDR2 SMNVEV (reference sequence). The DNA of the CDR3 is TGTGCCAGCAGTCTAACTCAGAACACTGAAGCTTTCTTT. Translated, it gives CASSLTQNTEAFF.

The V and J genes are TRBV6-6 and TRBJ2-5, with 9 positions matching TRBD1. The CDR3 consists of 14 residues. J lost 5 bases, V lost 4 bases, and 5 bases had no gene match. The germline CDR1 and CDR2 sequences are MNHNY and SVGAGI (reference sequence). CDR3 in amino acids: CASSWDREAETQYF. CDR3 coding DNA: TGTGCCAGCAGTTGGGACAGGGAGGCGGAGACCCAGTACTTC.

The chain joins TRBV27 to TRBJ1-6; 11 bases are a match to TRBD1. Trimming removed 1 base from V and 10 bases from J; junction bases left unmatched: 3. Germline loops: CDR1 MNHEY, CDR2 SMNVEV (reference sequence). The CDR3 extends over 15 amino acids. This chain's CDR3 is CASSLLRDRGSPLHF. Here the CDR3 DNA reads TGTGCCAGCAGTTTATTAAGGGACAGGGGGTCACCCCTCCACTTT.

This chain links TRBV5-1 with TRBJ2-5; TRBD2 matches at 14 bases. The J segment lost 4 bases and the V segment lost 4 bases, leaving 9 bases of the junction unmatched. The CDR3 contains 17 residues. Germline CDR1 SGHRS, CDR2 YFSETQ. Here the CDR3 DNA reads TGCGCCAGCAGCCCGCGACTAGCGGGGGGGACGGGAGAGACCCAGTACTTC. Amino acids: CASSPRLAGGTGETQYF. Looking up the rest from reference TRBV5-1 and TRBJ2-5 gives the full variable domain: KAGVTQTPRYLIKTRGQQVTLSCSPISGHRSVSWYQQTPGQGLQFLFEYFSETQRNKGNFPGRFSGRQFSNSRSEMNVSTLELGDSALYLCASSPRLAGGTGETQYFGPGTRLLVL.